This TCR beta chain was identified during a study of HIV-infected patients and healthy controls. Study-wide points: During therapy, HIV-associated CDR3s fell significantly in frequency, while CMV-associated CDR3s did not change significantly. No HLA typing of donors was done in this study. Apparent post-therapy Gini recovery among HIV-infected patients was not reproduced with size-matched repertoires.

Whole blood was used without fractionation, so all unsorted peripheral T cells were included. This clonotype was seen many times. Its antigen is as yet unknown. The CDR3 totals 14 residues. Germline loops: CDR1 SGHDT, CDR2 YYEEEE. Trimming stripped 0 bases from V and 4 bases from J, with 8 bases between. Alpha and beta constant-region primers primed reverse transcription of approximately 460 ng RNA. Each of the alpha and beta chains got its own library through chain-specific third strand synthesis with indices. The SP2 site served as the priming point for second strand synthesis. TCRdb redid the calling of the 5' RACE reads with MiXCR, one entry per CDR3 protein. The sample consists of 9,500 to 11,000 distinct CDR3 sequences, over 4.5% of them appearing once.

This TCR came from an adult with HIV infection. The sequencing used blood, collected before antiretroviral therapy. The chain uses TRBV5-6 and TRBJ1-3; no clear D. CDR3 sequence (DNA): TGTGCCAGCAGCTTGGGGGATTTAGGAAACACCATATATTTT. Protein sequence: CASSLGDLGNTIYF.